This T cell receptor beta chain was recorded in a study of CD8 T cells in Susac syndrome. Study context: Intravenous immunoglobulin alone or corticosteroids were being given to patients with Susac syndrome at blood draw, unless they were therapy-naive. Study findings and constraints: The study found that Susac CD8+ clonal expansion peaked in TEMRA cells and active patients. In total CD8+ repertoires, over 15 Susac-specific public clones were found, and CD8+ TEMRA repertoires had about five.

Concerning this clonotype: The antigen is not known.

This CDR3 comprises 13 residues. The V end lost 0 bases, the J end lost 8 bases, and 6 bases lay between the germline ends. Germline CDR1 reads SGDLS; CDR2 reads YYNGEE. Roughly 0.45 to 1 ug RNA was reverse transcribed with random hexamers. Multiplex immunoSEQ PCR targeted 54 Vbeta and 13 Jbeta TCR beta segments. TCRdb reprocessed the immunoSEQ multiplex PCR reads via MiXCR and lists one record per CDR3 protein. The data contain roughly 100,000 distinct CDR3 sequences, roughly 95% of them seen just once; the ten biggest clones take up approximately 0.41%. V is TRBV9 and J is TRBJ1-6; D ambiguous. Sequencing was performed on CD8+ T cells from PBMCs. The source is a human donor with Susac syndrome. The CDR3 DNA follows: TGTGCCAGCAGCGTAGAAGGGCATTCACCCCTCCACTTT. Its translation: CASSVEGHSPLHF.